This T cell receptor beta chain was sequenced during a study of STAT5B mutations in CD4+ large granular lymphocyte leukemia. On the study more broadly: Among healthy controls, a particular HLA allele went with more CDR3 'QG' motifs.

Trimming left V 2 bases short and J 2 bases short, with 7 bases between. Looked up from germline, CDR1 is SGHTA and CDR2 is FQGNSA. This CDR3 is 14 amino acids long. On this clone: Its antigen is unidentified.

Overall study findings and caveats: Without putative leukemic clones, patient CD4-sorted repertoires remained more clonal than healthy CD4+ repertoires. No patients shared main leukemic clonotypes, though about 26% appeared at low frequency elsewhere.

This was a survey-level run. The protocol was immunoSEQ multiplex PCR, while the TCRdb copy is restricted to in-frame clones and leaves out a portion. In the table there are 30,000 to 35,000 clones, about 65% of which are singletons. The source material was CD4+ T cells from blood buffy coats. This clonotype originated in a human donor in good health. The chain joins TRBV7-2 to TRBJ1-3, with D possibly TRBD1 on 6 matching bases. For the CDR3, the DNA is TGTGCCAGCAGCTTAAACAGGGCTGGAAACACCATATATTTT. Its translation: CASSLNRAGNTIYF. The entire variable domain, with the rest obtained from reference TRBV7-2 and TRBJ1-3, is as follows: GAGVSQSPSNKVTEKGKDVELRCDPISGHTALYWYRQSLGQGLEFLIYFQGNSAPDKSGLPSDRFSAERTGGSVSTLTIQRTQQEDSAVYLCASSLNRAGNTIYFGEGSWLTVV.